Listed below are T cell receptor beta chains from one sample, sequenced in a study of CD8 T cells in Susac syndrome. TCRdb passed the immunoSEQ multiplex PCR reads through MiXCR, listing each CDR3 protein once. In the table there are some 120,000 distinct CDR3 sequences, roughly 89% of which are singletons. Sequenced material: CD8+ T cells from PBMCs. Receptors were obtained from a human donor with multiple sclerosis. The CDR3 runs from the conserved cysteine through the conserved F or W. D genes are given only for firm matches. The size of a clone is reported for some rows only, either as once, few or many, or as a class for expanded clones.

D gene | J gene | V gene | clone size | CDR3 protein | CDR3 DNA
TRBD2 | TRBJ2-7 | TRBV19 | NA | CASSDTSGGPNEQYF | TGTGCCAGTAGTGATACTAGCGGAGGGCCCAACGAGCAGTACTTC
NA | TRBJ2-3 | TRBV27 | NA | CASTSGADTQYF | TGTGCCAGCACCTCGGGAGCAGATACGCAGTATTTT
NA | TRBJ1-1 | TRBV20-1 | once | CSARDRTPLATEAFF | TGCAGTGCTAGAGACCGGACACCCCTAGCCACTGAAGCTTTCTTT
TRBD2 | TRBJ2-4 | TRBV3-1 | NA | CASSHIPGLAGVIGAKNIQYF | TGTGCCAGTTCCCATATTCCGGGACTAGCGGGAGTGATCGGAGCCAAAAACATTCAGTACTTC
TRBD1 | TRBJ1-1 | TRBV3-1 | NA | CASSQAATGFYTEAFF | TGTGCCAGCAGCCAAGCAGCGACAGGGTTTTACACTGAAGCTTTCTTT
TRBD1 | TRBJ1-5 | TRBV28 | NA | CASSDRTGTQPQHF | TGTGCCAGCAGTGACAGGACAGGGACCCAGCCCCAGCATTTT
TRBD1 | TRBJ2-5 | TRBV11-2 | NA | CASSFRTGSQETQYF | TGTGCCAGCAGCTTTCGGACAGGGAGCCAAGAGACCCAGTACTTC
TRBD1 | TRBJ1-1 | TRBV3-1 | NA | CASSQDVGTVMNTEAFF | TGTGCCAGCAGCCAAGATGTCGGGACAGTGATGAACACTGAAGCTTTCTTT
TRBD2 | TRBJ2-5 | TRBV28 | NA | CASTGLAGGSEETQYF | TGTGCCAGCACGGGGCTAGCGGGAGGGTCGGAAGAGACCCAGTACTTC
NA | TRBJ2-5 | TRBV25-1 | NA | CASSFSQETQYF | TGTGCCAGCAGTTTTAGCCAAGAGACCCAGTACTTC
NA | TRBJ2-1 | TRBV18 | NA | CASSPNYNEQFF | TGTGCCAGCTCACCCAATTACAATGAGCAGTTCTTC
NA | TRBJ2-1 | TRBV27 | NA | CASSFTRDYNEQFF | TGTGCCAGCAGTTTCACCCGGGACTACAATGAGCAGTTCTTC
NA | TRBJ2-7 | TRBV7-9 | NA | CASSHPPTSEQYF | TGTGCCAGCAGCCATCCTCCGACTAGCGAGCAGTACTTC
NA | TRBJ1-2 | TRBV29-1 | NA | CSVPAANYGYTF | TGCAGCGTCCCGGCAGCTAACTATGGCTACACCTTC
NA | TRBJ2-5 | TRBV28 | NA | CASSLGPTVMETQYF | TGTGCCAGCAGTTTAGGACCCACTGTGATGGAGACCCAGTACTTC
NA | TRBJ2-3 | TRBV19 | NA | CASSMVPSGTDTQYF | TGTGCCAGTAGTATGGTACCTAGCGGCACAGATACGCAGTATTTT
TRBD1 | TRBJ1-1 | TRBV13 | NA | CASSLAGTGASEAFF | TGTGCCAGCAGCTTAGCGGGGACAGGTGCTAGTGAAGCTTTCTTT
NA | TRBJ2-1 | TRBV6-5 | NA | CASRGDLYNEQFF | TGTGCCAGCAGGGGGGACTTATACAATGAGCAGTTCTTC
NA | TRBJ2-1 | TRBV25-1 | NA | CASSAGRSGAYNEQFF | TGTGCCAGCAGCGCCGGACGATCCGGAGCCTACAATGAGCAGTTCTTC
TRBD1 | TRBJ1-2 | TRBV5-1 | NA | CASSSGPLTGRDGYTF | TGCGCCAGCAGCTCGGGCCCCTTGACAGGGAGGGATGGCTACACCTTC
NA | TRBJ2-7 | TRBV6-2/TRBV6-3 | NA | CASSYGGSYEQYF | TGTGCCAGCAGTTACGGCGGCTCCTACGAGCAGTACTTC
NA | TRBJ1-2 | TRBV12-3/TRBV12-4 | NA | CASSQGYYGYTF | TGTGCCAGCAGTCAGGGCTACTATGGCTACACCTTC
NA | TRBJ1-5 | TRBV6-6 | NA | CASSYYEADQPQHF | TGTGCCAGCAGTTACTATGAGGCGGATCAGCCCCAGCATTTT
NA | TRBJ2-1 | TRBV15 | NA | CATSSGPRDSSYNEQFF | TGTGCCACCAGCAGTGGCCCCCGGGACTCCTCCTACAATGAGCAGTTCTTC
NA | TRBJ1-2 | TRBV9 | NA | CASRGSYGYTF | TGTGCCAGCAGAGGATCGTATGGCTACACCTTC
NA | TRBJ1-2 | TRBV28 | NA | CASSSPNEYNYGYTF | TGTGCCAGCAGTTCCCCCAATGAGTACAACTACGGCTACACCTTC
NA | TRBJ2-2 | TRBV24-1 | NA | CATSVTARGTGELFF | TGTGCCACCAGTGTTACGGCCCGCGGCACCGGGGAGCTGTTTTTT
NA | TRBJ1-3 | TRBV12-3/TRBV12-4 | NA | CASSGLSSGNTIYF | TGTGCCAGCAGCGGGCTTTCCTCTGGAAACACCATATATTTT
NA | TRBJ2-7 | TRBV27 | NA | CASGHEQYF | TGTGCCAGCGGCCACGAGCAGTACTTC
TRBD2 | TRBJ2-2 | TRBV3-1 | NA | CASSPLGLAGDTGELFF | TGTGCCAGCAGCCCTCTGGGGCTAGCGGGGGACACCGGGGAGCTGTTTTTT
NA | TRBJ1-3 | TRBV6-1 | NA | CASSEVPVLSGNTIYF | TGTGCCAGCAGTGAAGTACCGGTACTCTCTGGAAACACCATATATTTT
TRBD2 | TRBJ2-2 | TRBV7-6 | NA | CASSPIGLAGTGELFF | TGTGCCAGCAGCCCCATCGGGCTAGCGGGAACCGGGGAGCTGTTTTTT
NA | TRBJ1-2 | TRBV29-1 | NA | CSVDDGVPTGYTF | TGCAGCGTTGATGACGGGGTCCCGACGGGCTACACCTTC
NA | TRBJ2-7 | TRBV5-1 | NA | CASSPSDPRDEQYF | TGCGCCAGCAGCCCTTCCGACCCGAGGGACGAGCAGTACTTC
NA | TRBJ1-3 | TRBV29-1 | NA | CSVGQGTSGNTIYF | TGCAGCGTTGGGCAGGGGACCTCTGGAAACACCATATATTTT
TRBD1 | TRBJ1-2 | TRBV4-1 | NA | CASSQTPGGYGYTF | TGCGCCAGCAGCCAAACCCCAGGGGGCTATGGCTACACCTTC
NA | TRBJ2-5 | TRBV6-6 | NA | CASSYNSEGRGETQYF | TGTGCCAGCAGTTATAATTCTGAGGGCAGAGGGGAGACCCAGTACTTC
TRBD1 | TRBJ2-1 | TRBV4-3 | NA | CASSQETGIHEQFF | TGCGCCAGCAGCCAAGAGACAGGGATCCATGAGCAGTTCTTC
NA | TRBJ2-3 | TRBV27 | NA | CASGLPAGTGETDTQYF | TGTGCCAGCGGACTTCCGGCGGGGACCGGCGAGACAGATACGCAGTATTTT
NA | TRBJ2-7 | TRBV7-9 | NA | CASSLEGLEQYF | TGTGCCAGCAGCTTAGAAGGACTCGAGCAGTACTTC
TRBD2 | TRBJ2-3 | TRBV6-5 | NA | CASSYEGGLTDTQYF | TGTGCCAGCAGTTACGAGGGAGGGCTTACAGATACGCAGTATTTT
NA | TRBJ1-5 | TRBV27 | NA | CASSPQSYQPQHF | TGTGCCAGCAGTCCCCAAAGCTATCAGCCCCAGCATTTT
NA | TRBJ2-7 | TRBV3-1 | NA | CASSQVGMDYFYEQYF | TGTGCCAGCAGCCAAGTCGGAATGGACTACTTCTACGAGCAGTACTTC
NA | TRBJ2-3 | TRBV5-6 | NA | CASSLGVAPKYF | TGTGCCAGCAGCTTGGGAGTCGCCCCAAAGTATTTT
NA | TRBJ2-7 | TRBV6-5 | NA | CASSWGPTLHYEQYF | TGTGCCAGCAGTTGGGGACCCACCCTCCATTACGAGCAGTACTTC